The 26 T cell receptor beta chains in this list originate from one sample, sequenced in a study of neurological immune-mediated disorders. Using its own MiXCR run on the 5' RACE reads, TCRdb lists one record per CDR3 protein. The sample lists about 21,000 distinct CDR3 sequences; about 15% were seen once. The specimen was PBMCs. These receptors were collected from a female donor with HTLV-1-associated myelopathy (HAM/TSP).

There are many counts of this clonotype. The chain has TRBV7-8 and TRBJ2-1; D possibly corresponds to TRBD2 (6 bases). Between the trimmed V and J ends, which lost 4 bases and 5 bases, there was a span of 18 bases. Germline CDR1 reads SGHVS; CDR2 reads FQNEAQ. The CDR3 has 16 amino acids. The CDR3 nucleotides are TGTGCCAGCAGCTACCGACTAGGATTCCCTCACAATGAGCAGTTCTTC. It encodes CASSYRLGFPHNEQFF.

This clonotype was seen many times. The chain recombines TRBV20-1 with TRBJ2-5; tentatively, D is TRBD2 (5 bases). Germline loops: CDR1 DFQATT, CDR2 SNEGSKA (reference sequence). The V end was cut by 0 bases, the J end by 2 bases, with 13 bases between. This CDR3 contains 15 residues. The CDR3: CSARDGQRLQETQYF. As DNA, the CDR3 is TGCAGTGCTAGAGATGGTCAGCGGCTACAAGAGACCCAGTACTTC.

The CDR3 sequence is CSAWDSLAKNIQYF. The DNA of the CDR3 is TGCAGTGCATGGGACAGTCTAGCCAAAAACATTCAGTACTTC. V gene TRBV20-1 combines with J gene TRBJ2-4; 7 bases align to TRBD1. This CDR3 spans 14 amino acids. Trimming cost V 6 bases and J 0 bases; bases outside gene matches: 5. Germline V lookup: CDR1 DFQATT, CDR2 SNEGSKA (reference sequence).

This clonotype came up many times. The chain has TRBV2 and TRBJ2-1, with TRBD2 identical over 11 bases. This CDR3 is 14 amino acids long. Germline V gene data show CDR1 as SNHLY and CDR2 as FYNNEI. The ends lost 7 bases at V and 9 bases at J; junction bases unmatched: 8. The CDR3 sequence: CASKILAGATEQFF. As DNA, the CDR3 is TGTGCCAGCAAGATACTAGCGGGAGCTACTGAGCAGTTCTTC.

This clonotype has at least ten counts. The chain is built from TRBV10-3 and TRBJ2-2; D may be TRBD2 (5 bases). The CDR3 sequence is 14 residues long. V lost 7 bases and J 5 bases, leaving 14 bases between the germline ends. CDR1 and CDR2 from the germline V gene are ENHRY and SYGVKD. CDR3 sequence: CAITPNRETGELFF. CDR3 coding DNA: TGTGCCATCACCCCGAATCGGGAAACCGGGGAGCTGTTTTTT.

This clonotype has a count of ten or more. The chain joins TRBV6-2 or TRBV6-3 to TRBJ2-2, with D uncertain. Germline values: CDR1 MNHEY, CDR2 SVGEGT. V was pared by 7 bases and J by 0 bases, with 18 bases between. The CDR3 length is 17 residues. CDR3 residues: CASIQDPRRSNTGELFF. Here the CDR3 DNA reads TGTGCCAGCATCCAAGACCCGCGTCGGTCGAACACCGGGGAGCTGTTTTTT.

The V and J genes are TRBV7-2 and TRBJ2-4, with TRBD2 matching over 11 bases. In germline, CDR1 is SGHTA, CDR2 FQGNSA. The CDR3 runs 15 residues. The V gene end was trimmed by 4 bases and the J gene end by 8 bases; junction bases not matched to a gene: 7. CDR3 sequence: CASSSIAGGGYIQYF. The CDR3 nucleotides are TGTGCCAGCAGCTCGATAGCGGGAGGGGGATACATTCAGTACTTC. The full variable domain, in which reference TRBV7-2 and TRBJ2-4 provide the parts outside the CDR3, is GAGVSQSPSNKVTEKGKDVELRCDPISGHTALYWYRQSLGQGLEFLIYFQGNSAPDKSGLPSDRFSAERTGGSVSTLTIQRTQQEDSAVYLCASSSIAGGGYIQYFGAGTRLSVL.

In its sample, this clonotype ranks as medium-sized. The rearrangement joins TRBV29-1 to TRBJ2-3, with TRBD1 matching over 8 bases. The V segment lost 4 bases and the J segment 5 bases; nucleotides outside the gene matches: 11. Germline loops: CDR1 SQVTM, CDR2 ANQGSEA. The CDR3 loop spans 15 amino acids. The CDR3 protein is CSVGGLDRVLDTQYF. CDR3 DNA sequence: TGCAGCGTTGGGGGGCTGGACAGGGTGTTAGATACGCAGTATTTT.

This clonotype appeared many times. The chain links TRBV6-5 to TRBJ2-1; 11 bases are a match to TRBD2. Germline V gives CDR1 MNHEY, CDR2 SVGAGI. This CDR3 region has 12 residues. With V trimmed by 5 bases and J by 13 bases, 4 bases remained unmatched. CDR3 sequence (DNA): TGTGCCAGCAGTAATAGCGGGAGGGCCCAGTTCTTC. The encoded protein is CASSNSGRAQFF.

At least ten counts were recorded for this clonotype. The chain employs TRBV10-2 and TRBJ2-7; weak D call: TRBD2 (5 bases). Germline CDR1 WSHSY, CDR2 SAAADI. Trimming took off 6 bases at V and 2 bases at J, with 14 bases between the two ends. The CDR3 is made up of 14 amino acids. CDR3 in amino acids: CASSPDGMTYEQYF. For the CDR3, the DNA is TGCGCCAGCAGCCCCGACGGGATGACCTACGAGCAGTACTTC.

There are many counts of this clonotype. The chain is built from TRBV20-1 and TRBJ1-4; D might be TRBD1 (5 bases). Trimming removed 3 bases from V and 4 bases from J, with 15 bases in between. Per germline, CDR1 DFQATT and CDR2 SNEGSKA (reference sequence). This CDR3 region has 15 residues. Written as DNA, the CDR3 is TGCAGTGCTAGTGGTGCGGGGCAGGATAATGAAAAACTGTTTTTT. It yields the protein CSASGAGQDNEKLFF.

This clonotype was picked up many times. The chain couples TRBV3-1 to TRBJ2-7; D may match TRBD1 or TRBD2 (5 bases each). The CDR3 runs 16 residues. V lost 0 bases and J lost 2, with 14 bases in between. Germline V gene data show CDR1 as LGHDT and CDR2 as YNNKEL (reference sequence). CDR3 bases: TGTGCCAGCAGCCAAGAATGGGACGCCGCAACCTACGAGCAGTACTTC. This translates into CASSQEWDAATYEQYF.

This clonotype has at least ten counts. This CDR3 reads CASSAGTLNTGELFF. The CDR3 DNA reads TGTGCCAGCAGTGCCGGGACATTGAACACCGGGGAGCTGTTTTTT. The J gene is TRBJ2-2, the V gene TRBV28, with a tentative D call TRBD1 (6 bases). This CDR3 has 15 amino acids. V gave up 5 bases and J gave up 1 base, with 11 bases separating them. Germline CDR1 is MDHEN and CDR2 is SYDVKM.

There are many counts of this clonotype. The J gene is TRBJ1-1, the V gene TRBV3-1; TRBD1 agrees at 7 bases. J lost 7 bases, V lost 4 bases, and 12 bases had no gene match. Looked up from germline, CDR1 is LGHDT and CDR2 is YNNKEL (reference sequence). This CDR3 spans 15 amino acids. The CDR3 DNA reads as TGTGCCAGCAGCCCCGAACCGACAGGGCCGGGTGAAGCTTTCTTT. The encoded protein is CASSPEPTGPGEAFF.

This clonotype has at least ten counts. This chain links TRBV14 with TRBJ1-2; D not certain. V was pared by 2 bases and J by 4 bases, with 11 bases between. CDR1 and CDR2 from the germline V gene are SGHDN and FVKESK. The CDR3 sequence is 14 residues long. The CDR3 DNA reads TGTGCCAGCAGCCAATTGGGGTCGTTCTATGGCTACACCTTC. It is translated as CASSQLGSFYGYTF. Looking up the rest from reference TRBV14 and TRBJ1-2 gives the full variable domain: EAGVTQFPSHSVIEKGQTVTLRCDPISGHDNLYWYRRVMGKEIKFLLHFVKESKQDESGMPNNRFLAERTGGTYSTLKVQPAELEDSGVYFCASSQLGSFYGYTFGSGTRLTVV.

This clonotype was counted at least ten times. V and J are TRBV9 and TRBJ2-3; 12 positions agree with TRBD2. There are 16 residues in the CDR3. Germline loops: CDR1 SGDLS, CDR2 YYNGEE. After removal of 3 bases from V and 4 bases from J, the junction contained 6 bases not matched to a gene. The CDR3 protein is CASSDLAGGGADTQYF. The CDR3 nucleotides are TGTGCCAGCAGCGATCTAGCGGGGGGGGGGGCAGATACGCAGTATTTT.

This clonotype was detected many times. The rearrangement links TRBV15 to TRBJ2-7; 7 positions agree with TRBD1. This CDR3 contains 14 residues. Trimming took 5 bases from V and 0 from J; bases not matched to a gene: 4. The germline V gene encodes CDR1 LNHNV and CDR2 YYDKDF (reference sequence). CDR3 nucleotide sequence: TGTGCCACCAGCCGCCGGGACAGCTCCTACGAGCAGTACTTC. Translating gives CATSRRDSSYEQYF. The entire variable domain, with the rest obtained from reference TRBV15 and TRBJ2-7, is as follows: DAMVIQNPRYQVTQFGKPVTLSCSQTLNHNVMYWYQQKSSQAPKLLFHYYDKDFNNEADTPDNFQSRRPNTSFCFLDIRSPGLGDTAMYLCATSRRDSSYEQYFGPGTRLTVT.

This clonotype was found many times. This sequence joins TRBV7-9 and TRBJ1-4; D may be TRBD1 (6 bases). Germline CDR1 and CDR2: SEHNR and FQNEAQ (reference sequence). CDR3 length: 13 amino acids. V gave up 6 bases and J gave up 7 bases, with 12 bases separating them. The CDR3 loop reads CASSGGLFEKLFF. In DNA form, the CDR3 reads TGTGCCAGCAGTGGGGGCCTATTTGAAAAACTGTTTTTT.

In its sample, this clonotype was seen many times. The rearrangement links TRBV6-2 or TRBV6-3 to TRBJ1-1, with a tentative D call TRBD1 (6 bases). CDR1 is MNHEY and CDR2 is SVGEGT in the germline V gene. Trimming cost V 2 bases and J 0 bases, with 10 bases left between them. The CDR3 spans 15 residues. The CDR3 reads CASSYHRAMNTEAFF. CDR3 sequence (DNA): TGTGCCAGCAGTTACCACAGGGCCATGAACACTGAAGCTTTCTTT.

This clonotype appeared many times. J is TRBJ2-1 and V is TRBV20-1; 8 bases match TRBD2. V shed 6 bases and J 6 bases; nucleotides not matched to a gene: 13. This CDR3 spans 15 amino acids. CDR1 is DFQATT and CDR2 is SNEGSKA in the germline V gene (reference sequence). The CDR3 nucleotides are TGCAGTGCCACTTTTGGCGGGAGGACCTTCAATGAGCAGTTCTTC. Its translation is CSATFGGRTFNEQFF.

Comments on this clonotype: One end of the junction does not line up with germline, which may come from a read error. The genes are TRBV5-6 and TRBJ2-3; 8 bases fit TRBD2. Germline V gene sequence: CDR1 SGHDT, CDR2 YYEEEE. The CDR3 runs 19 residues. The CDR3 sequence is CVSSFVASGGHPSTDTQYF. CDR3 in DNA: TGTGTCAGCAGCTTTGTCGCCAGCGGGGGTCATCCTAGCACAGATACGCAGTATTTT.

This clonotype was seen repeatedly, ten times or more. This chain links TRBV5-1 with TRBJ2-7; possible D gene TRBD2, 6 bases. The CDR3 runs to 17 residues. V lost 1 base, J lost 6 bases, and 23 bases lay in between. Germline CDR1 SGHRS, CDR2 YFSETQ. Here the CDR3 DNA reads TGCGCCAGCAGCTTGTACCGCGGCGAAGCTCGCGGGACCGAGCAGTACTTC. Translated: CASSLYRGEARGTEQYF.

This clonotype was observed at least ten times. The chain combines TRBV20-1 with TRBJ2-7; 7 bases fit TRBD1. V shed 3 bases and J 5 bases; nucleotides not matched to a gene: 7. The CDR3 is made up of 13 amino acids. Germline V gene sequence: CDR1 DFQATT, CDR2 SNEGSKA (reference sequence). CDR3 nucleotides: TGCAGTGCTAGCCAGACAGGGAGCAACGAGCAGTACTTC. This sequence encodes CSASQTGSNEQYF.

This clonotype was counted at least ten times. The V gene is TRBV6-5, the J gene TRBJ2-1; weak D call: TRBD2 (7 bases). The CDR3 consists of 15 residues. Germline CDR1 reads MNHEY; CDR2 reads SVGAGI. Trimming removed 5 bases from V and 5 bases from J, with 16 bases in between. The CDR3: CASSGAGAVNNEQFF. The DNA of the CDR3 is TGTGCCAGCAGTGGGGCGGGGGCCGTTAACAATGAGCAGTTCTTC.

This clonotype was seen repeatedly, ten times or more. V usage is TRBV25-1 and J usage is TRBJ2-7; D unresolved. The V gene's germline CDR1 is MGHDK and CDR2 SYGVNS. The CDR3 runs to 14 residues. The ends were cut back, 5 bases at V and 2 bases at J, with 13 bases in the middle. CDR3 region: CASSLSAGPYEQYF. DNA for the CDR3: TGTGCCAGCAGTCTCTCTGCAGGACCCTACGAGCAGTACTTC.

This clonotype was observed many times. The J gene is TRBJ2-1, the V gene TRBV20-1, with 12 bases identical to TRBD2. This CDR3 has 19 amino acids. The V gene's germline CDR1 is DFQATT and CDR2 SNEGSKA (reference sequence). J gave up 4 bases and V 3 bases, and 16 bases lay outside the gene matches. The chain's CDR3 is CSARGYGPSGGASYNEQFF. In DNA form, the CDR3 reads TGCAGTGCTAGGGGGTATGGTCCTAGCGGGGGGGCGTCTTACAATGAGCAGTTCTTC.